These T cell receptor beta chains were read from a single sample in a study of blood T cells in healthy people across ages. TCRdb called the 5' RACE reads again in MiXCR, with one record for every CDR3 protein. The sample lists roughly 800,000 distinct CDR3 sequences, 20% to 30% seen once, with 2.5% to 3.5% in the top ten. This same sample was also part of a study on T cells of mothers and their children.

Input material: blood. The receptor source for this set is a boy aged 5-17 years in good health. Each CDR3 is given with its conserved first and last residue. The order of the fields is J gene, clone size, V gene, D gene, CDR3 DNA, CDR3 protein. The D gene is left open where the match is weak. Only some rows state a clone size, as once, few, many or a class for expanded clones.

>TRBJ2-2|NA|TRBV7-9|NA
TGTGCCAGCACCACCCCGGTGGGGGAGCTGTTTTTT
CASTTPVGELFF
>TRBJ1-2|NA|TRBV5-1|TRBD1
TGCGCCAGCAGCTTCCACGGACAGGGGGGACTGAGTGGCTACACCTTC
CASSFHGQGGLSGYTF
>TRBJ1-5|NA|TRBV7-2|NA
TGTGCCAGCAGCTTGTCGAGGGATCAGCCCCAGCATTTT
CASSLSRDQPQHF
>TRBJ2-3|NA|TRBV12-3/TRBV12-4|TRBD1
TGTGCCAGCAGGGCCGGGACAGGGGGTTTCGATACGCAGTATTTT
CASRAGTGGFDTQYF
>TRBJ1-2|few|TRBV5-1|NA
TGCGCCAGCAGCTCGACATCAGGAGGCTATGGCTACACCTTC
CASSSTSGGYGYTF
>TRBJ1-1|NA|TRBV6-2/TRBV6-3|NA
TGTGCCAGCAGTTACTCCCGACAGAGGAACACTGAAGCTTTCTTT
CASSYSRQRNTEAFF
>TRBJ2-5|NA|TRBV15|NA
TGTGCCACCAGCAGACCTACCCAGGGTTTAGAGACCCAGTACTTC
CATSRPTQGLETQYF
>TRBJ2-1|NA|TRBV14|NA
TGTGCCAGCAGCCACCGGGGCTCCTACAATGAGCAGTTCTTC
CASSHRGSYNEQFF
>TRBJ1-6|few|TRBV3-1|TRBD1
TGTGCCAGCAGCCAACGGGACAGCAATTCACCCCTCCACTTT
CASSQRDSNSPLHF
>TRBJ2-5|many|TRBV2|NA
TGTGCCAGCAGTGGTAGAACAGGCCAGGTGGAGACCCAGTACTTC
CASSGRTGQVETQYF
>TRBJ2-7|few|TRBV3-1|TRBD1
TGTGCCAGCAAACGACAGGGGGAGGGCGAGCAGTACTTC
CASKRQGEGEQYF
>TRBJ1-1|many|TRBV4-2|NA
TGTGCCAGCAGCCAAGATATTAAGGCGAACACTGAAGCTTTCTTT
CASSQDIKANTEAFF
>TRBJ2-5|few|TRBV5-1|TRBD1
TGCGCCAGCAGCTCGGGCCCGCTGACAGGGGCGCGAGAGACCCAGTACTTC
CASSSGPLTGARETQYF
>TRBJ2-7|NA|TRBV28|NA
TGTGCCAGCCGTGGGAGCGAAAAACCCTACTTC
CASRGSEKPYF
>TRBJ2-5|NA|TRBV6-5|TRBD2
TGTGCCAGCAGTTACTCGAAACTAGCGGGAGAAGAGACCCAGTACTTC
CASSYSKLAGEETQYF
>TRBJ1-3|NA|TRBV12-3/TRBV12-4|NA
TGTGCCAGCAGCCCCGGGGGGTCCTCTGGAAACACCATATATTTT
CASSPGGSSGNTIYF
>TRBJ1-2|few|TRBV9|TRBD1
TGTGCCAGCAGCATGCCGGGACAGGGGCGAAATGGCTACACCTTC
CASSMPGQGRNGYTF
>TRBJ2-2|few|TRBV7-2|NA
TGTGCCAGCAGCATGCAGGGCGGGGAGCTGTTTTTT
CASSMQGGELFF
>TRBJ2-7|few|TRBV7-6|NA
TGTGCCAGCAGCTTAGCCTCTGTTCTCCCATTGGACGAGCAGTACTTC
CASSLASVLPLDEQYF
>TRBJ2-7|few|TRBV20-1|NA
TGCAGTGCATCCGTCGACAGCCTCTACGAGCAGTACTTC
CSASVDSLYEQYF
>TRBJ1-5|NA|TRBV28|TRBD1
TGTGCCAGCAGTTACAGGGGTGCGCAGCCCCAGCATTTT
CASSYRGAQPQHF
>TRBJ2-3|NA|TRBV4-1|TRBD2
TGCGCCAGCAGTCAGCAGACTAGCGGGGGGGCCACAGATACGCAGTATTTT
CASSQQTSGGATDTQYF
>TRBJ1-2|many|TRBV6-1|TRBD1
TGTGCCAGCAGCGCCGGGAGGGTTGCCAGGGGGAACTATGGCTACACCTTC
CASSAGRVARGNYGYTF
>TRBJ2-5|few|TRBV9|NA
TGTGCCAGCAGCGCCTCGGGGGCGCCCGCGACCCAGTACTTC
CASSASGAPATQYF
>TRBJ2-2|few|TRBV9|NA
TGTGCCAGCAGCGTAGCTCCCGACAACTCCGGGGAGCTGTTTTTT
CASSVAPDNSGELFF
>TRBJ1-6|NA|TRBV6-6|NA
TGTGCCAGCAGTCCAACTGACACCGGGTCACCCCTCCACTTT
CASSPTDTGSPLHF
>TRBJ1-5|NA|TRBV20-1|NA
TGCAGTGCTAGGGTTGGGGGTAGCAATCAGCCCCAGCATTTT
CSARVGGSNQPQHF
>TRBJ2-7|NA|TRBV29-1|TRBD1
TGCAGCGTTGGAGGACAGGGGCGCACCTACGAGCAGTACTTC
CSVGGQGRTYEQYF
>TRBJ2-7|NA|TRBV12-3/TRBV12-4|NA
TGTGCCAGCAGTTTAGTCGCGGGGAGGAACTACGAGCAGTACTTC
CASSLVAGRNYEQYF
>TRBJ1-1|NA|TRBV15|NA
TGTGCCACCAGCAGGAAACAGGGTAACACTGAAGCTTTCTTT
CATSRKQGNTEAFF
>TRBJ2-3|NA|TRBV7-9|TRBD1
TGTGCCAGCAGCTTGACAGGGGTTACAGATACGCAGTATTTT
CASSLTGVTDTQYF
>TRBJ1-1|NA|TRBV6-8|NA
TGTGCCGGCCATGGGGCGCCGACTACCTACACTGAAGCTTTCTTT
CAGHGAPTTYTEAFF
>TRBJ2-1|few|TRBV4-3|NA
TGCGCCAGCAGCCAAGAGCTAGATAGTAGTGAGCAGTTCTTC
CASSQELDSSEQFF
>TRBJ2-1|few|TRBV12-3/TRBV12-4|TRBD1
TGTGCCAGCAGGCCGGGACAGGGTTATGTCTACAATGAGCAGTTCTTC
CASRPGQGYVYNEQFF
>TRBJ1-4|few|TRBV10-3|NA
TGTGCCATCAGTGAGGCTTCCCGGGACACCCTTAATGAAAAACTGTTTTTT
CAISEASRDTLNEKLFF
>TRBJ2-5|NA|TRBV7-2|NA
TGTGCCAGCAGCCGCGATCCCTCGGCAGAGACCCAGTACTTC
CASSRDPSAETQYF
>TRBJ1-1|NA|TRBV6-2/TRBV6-3|NA
TGTGCCAGCAGTTACTCGAGAAAGGGAGGCACTGAAGCTTTCTTT
CASSYSRKGGTEAFF
>TRBJ2-6|few|TRBV6-1|NA
TGTGCCAGCAATACAGGATCTGGGGCCAACGTCCTGACTTTC
CASNTGSGANVLTF
>TRBJ2-1|few|TRBV28|NA
TGTGCCTCGGGAGAAACGGCAGTGAATGAGCAGTTCTTC
CASGETAVNEQFF
>TRBJ2-5|NA|TRBV7-9|NA
TGTGCCAGCAGCTTAGGTTGGGATCCACAAGAGACCCAGTACTTC
CASSLGWDPQETQYF
>TRBJ2-1|NA|TRBV2|NA
TGTGCCAGCCTGGGTCGGGGGCCCGAGTATGAGCAGTTCTTC
CASLGRGPEYEQFF
>TRBJ2-2|few|TRBV29-1|NA
TGCAGCGTCGCCGTCTTTGACACTTACACCGGGGAGCTGTTTTTT
CSVAVFDTYTGELFF
>TRBJ2-1|few|TRBV3-1|NA
TGTGCCCGCAGCCAAGTCTTCCCAGGGGCCTACAATGAGCAGTTCTTC
CARSQVFPGAYNEQFF
>TRBJ2-5|few|TRBV6-5|TRBD1
TGTGCCAGCAGTCCCACGACAGGGGCAGGGGAGACCCAGTACTTC
CASSPTTGAGETQYF
>TRBJ2-7|few|TRBV20-1|TRBD1
TGCAGTGCTGACAGGGGGCCGTACGAGCAGTACTTC
CSADRGPYEQYF
>TRBJ1-2|NA|TRBV4-1|TRBD1
TGCGCCAGCAGCCTCCCGGGACAGGGATCCTATGGCTACACCTTC
CASSLPGQGSYGYTF